This T cell receptor (beta chain) appears in the sequencing data of a study of OX40 agonist ivuxolimab in advanced cancers. Study-wide background: Ivuxolimab, which is an agonistic anti-OX40 (CD134) antibody, was administered to the patients. Participants could have had prior anti-PD-1, anti-PD-L1 or anti-CTLA-4 therapy, and approximately 40% had some.

Method: immunoSEQ multiplex PCR; TCRdb's copy keeps in-frame clones and lacks some. The sample lists 98,000 or so clones, roughly 90% seen once, with approximately 2.5% in the top ten. The CDR3 length is 15 residues. Germline trimming cut 0 bases from V and 2 bases from J; bases unmatched to any gene: 2. Looked up from germline, CDR1 is SGHRS and CDR2 is YFSETQ. The chain joins TRBV5-1 to TRBJ1-3; the match to TRBD1 covers 7 bases. Sample: CD4+ or CD8+ T cells sorted from blood, taken in a trial of the OX40 agonist ivuxolimab. The clonotype comes from an adult with an advanced solid tumor such as melanoma, head and neck, liver or kidney cancer. The CDR3 here is CASSLVTGAGNTIYF. The CDR3 DNA follows: TGCGCCAGCAGCTTGGTAACAGGGGCTGGAAACACCATATATTTT. Using reference TRBV5-1 and TRBJ1-3 for the parts outside the CDR3, the full variable domain is KAGVTQTPRYLIKTRGQQVTLSCSPISGHRSVSWYQQTPGQGLQFLFEYFSETQRNKGNFPGRFSGRQFSNSRSEMNVSTLELGDSALYLCASSLVTGAGNTIYFGEGSWLTVV.